A selection of T cell receptor beta chains follows, all from one sample in a study of blood T cell repertoires in COVID-19. Repertoires were generated with immunoSEQ multiplex PCR, while TCRdb's copy carries only in-frame clones and drops some. The sample lists 130,000 to 150,000 clones; almost 80% were seen once. The sequencing input was peripheral blood. The receptors here all came from a man aged 45-65 years with active or convalescent COVID-19. Both conserved end residues are part of each CDR3. D genes are given only for firm matches. Not every row has a clone size; where given, it reads once, few, many or a size class.

j_call,v_call,d_call,clone_size,cdr3_nt,cdr3_aa
TRBJ1-5,TRBV19,.,.,TGTGCCAGTAGTATGGGGGCCGGGTTCCAGCCCCAGCATTTT,CASSMGAGFQPQHF
TRBJ1-4,TRBV6-2/TRBV6-3,.,.,TGTGCCAGCAGCCCGGGGGACGGGAGAACTAATGAAAAACTGTTTTTT,CASSPGDGRTNEKLFF
TRBJ2-3,TRBV4-1,TRBD1,.,TGCGCCAGCAGCCAGGAAACAGGGGGCGCAGATACGCAGTATTTT,CASSQETGGADTQYF
TRBJ2-7,TRBV19,.,once,TGTGCCAGTAGTACAGGGCGGACTACCAACGAGCAGTACTTC,CASSTGRTTNEQYF
TRBJ1-2,TRBV3-1/TRBV3-2,TRBD1,few,TGTGCCAGCAGCCATGCAACAGGGGGAAATGGCTACACCTTC,CASSHATGGNGYTF
TRBJ2-5,TRBV6-5,TRBD1,.,TGTGCCAGCAGTTACGGGACAGGGAAAGAGACCCAGTACTTC,CASSYGTGKETQYF
TRBJ1-2,TRBV19,.,.,TGTGCCAGTACCATAGAACGGGGGAATGGCTACACCTTC,CASTIERGNGYTF
TRBJ2-7,TRBV12-5,TRBD2,few,TGTGCTAGTGGTCCAGCGGGACTCGACTACGAGCAGTACTTC,CASGPAGLDYEQYF
TRBJ2-2,TRBV4-2,TRBD2,.,TGTGCCAGCAGCCCCGCTTGGGGTAGCGGGAGGCCCGGCGCCGGGGAGCTGTTTTTT,CASSPAWGSGRPGAGELFF
TRBJ2-7,TRBV9,TRBD2,.,TGTGCCAGCAGCGTAGGAAAGACTAGCGGGACTTACGAGCAGTACTTC,CASSVGKTSGTYEQYF
TRBJ1-6,TRBV9,.,.,TGTGCCAGCAGCCTAAACAGGGCAAATTCACCCCTCCACTTT,CASSLNRANSPLHF
TRBJ2-1,TRBV10-3,TRBD2,.,TGTGCCAACCAGCGGGAGGGCCTAAATGAGCAGTTCTTC,CANQREGLNEQFF
TRBJ1-2,TRBV4-1,.,.,TGCGCCAGCAGCCAAGCGGCTAACTATGGCTACACCTTC,CASSQAANYGYTF
TRBJ2-3,TRBV9,TRBD2,.,TGTGCCAGCAGCCCTCGAGCGGGAGGTTCCACAGATACGCAGTATTTT,CASSPRAGGSTDTQYF
TRBJ2-7,TRBV27,TRBD1,few,TGTGCCAGCAGATTTTCGTTTCGGGACAGGGGGTACGAGCAGTACTTC,CASRFSFRDRGYEQYF
TRBJ2-4,TRBV6-5,TRBD1,.,TGTGCCAGCAGTCGACAGGGGGTAAAAAACATTCAGTACTTC,CASSRQGVKNIQYF
TRBJ2-7,TRBV19,.,.,TGTGCCAGTAGTATTTCTCTCGCCTACGAGCAGTACTTC,CASSISLAYEQYF
TRBJ2-2,TRBV7-7,TRBD1,few,TGTGCTAGCAGCTTACGGGACAGGGACACCGGGGAGCTGTTTTTT,CASSLRDRDTGELFF
TRBJ1-5,TRBV19,.,.,TGTGCCAGTAGTATCCAGGCACCCAGGGGAATGCTCTCTCAGCCCCAGCATTTT,CASSIQAPRGMLSQPQHF
TRBJ2-1,TRBV11-3,TRBD1,.,TGTGCCAGCAGGAAACAGGGGGACGTGGGTGAGCAGTTCTTC,CASRKQGDVGEQFF
TRBJ2-7,TRBV6-5,.,.,TGTGCCAGCAGTTCGGGGTACTGGGACGAGCAGTACTTC,CASSSGYWDEQYF
TRBJ2-1,TRBV2,.,.,TGTGCCAGCATTTGGAGCGTTGAGCAGTTCTTC,CASIWSVEQFF
TRBJ2-3,TRBV28,.,.,TGTGCCAGCAGTTCGGTAACAGGGCGATCTAGCACAGATACGCAGTATTTT,CASSSVTGRSSTDTQYF
TRBJ2-4,TRBV28,TRBD1,.,TGTGCCAGCAGTTTGAGGGGGCGCTTGCAAAACATTCAGTACTTC,CASSLRGRLQNIQYF
TRBJ2-7,TRBV6-5,TRBD2,.,TGTGCCAGCAGTAAGCTAGCGGGAGCGACTACCGAGCAGTACTTC,CASSKLAGATTEQYF
TRBJ2-7,TRBV3-1/TRBV3-2,TRBD2,.,TGTGCCAGCAGCCAACTAGCGGGAGGCTACGAGCAGTACTTC,CASSQLAGGYEQYF
TRBJ2-2,TRBV14,.,.,TGTGCCAGCAGCCAGGGGTACAGCGGCTCTAGAGCCGGGGAGCTGTTTTTT,CASSQGYSGSRAGELFF
TRBJ1-2,TRBV7-6,TRBD1,.,TGTGCCAGCAGCTTTCTCATCCCGGGACAGGGACCTAACTATGGCTACACCTTC,CASSFLIPGQGPNYGYTF
TRBJ2-2,TRBV7-6,TRBD1,.,TGTGCCAGCAGCTCCGAGTCAGGGGGCGCTGGCACCGGGGAGCTGTTTTTT,CASSSESGGAGTGELFF
TRBJ1-2,TRBV30,TRBD1,once,TGTGCCTGGAGTAAAACGGGGACAGACTATGGCTACACCTTC,CAWSKTGTDYGYTF
TRBJ2-6,TRBV9,.,once,TGTGCCACCGGATCTAGGCTTGTTGGGGCCAACGTCCTGACTTTC,CATGSRLVGANVLTF
TRBJ1-2,TRBV21-1,.,.,TGTGCCAGCAGCAAGGGGACAGGAGACTATGGCTACACCTTC,CASSKGTGDYGYTF
TRBJ2-1,TRBV7-3,TRBD2,once,TGTGCCAGCAGCCCGAGCGGGAGTTCCTACAATGAGCAGTTCTTC,CASSPSGSSYNEQFF
TRBJ1-2,TRBV19,TRBD1,.,TGTGCCACTACAAGGGGGACAGATATATATGGCTACACCTTC,CATTRGTDIYGYTF
TRBJ1-6,TRBV2,.,few,TGTGCCAGCAGCTTTACCGACAGTGATAATTCACCCCTCCACTTT,CASSFTDSDNSPLHF
TRBJ1-2,TRBV28,.,.,TGTGCCAGCAGCCCCGCGGACTTCTATGGCTACACCTTC,CASSPADFYGYTF
TRBJ1-4,TRBV30,.,.,TGTGCCTGGGGGGGCGCAACTAATGAAAAACTGTTTTTT,CAWGGATNEKLFF
TRBJ2-5,TRBV6-4,.,.,TGTGCCAGCAGTAGACAGTTACAAGAGACCCAGTACTTC,CASSRQLQETQYF
TRBJ2-5,TRBV3-1/TRBV3-2,.,.,TGTGCCAGCAGCCAAGAGTGGAGGGTCGGGGAGACCCAGTACTTC,CASSQEWRVGETQYF
TRBJ2-7,TRBV25-1,.,.,TGTGCCAGCACGGAGGGCTACGAGCAGTACTTC,CASTEGYEQYF
TRBJ1-2,TRBV3-1/TRBV3-2,.,.,TGTGCCAGCAGCCAAGAACAGGTCGTCTATGGCTACACCTTC,CASSQEQVVYGYTF
TRBJ1-4,TRBV6-1,.,once,TGTGCCACTTCCAGGGCAGTCGACGAAAAACTGTTTTTT,CATSRAVDEKLFF
TRBJ1-2,TRBV19,.,few,TGTGCCAGTAGTATGCCTTCGGGGGGCTATGGCTACACCTTC,CASSMPSGGYGYTF
TRBJ2-7,TRBV9,TRBD2,few,TGTGCCAGCAGCCCGGGACTAGTGGCCTACGAGCAGTACTTC,CASSPGLVAYEQYF
TRBJ1-5,TRBV29-1,.,.,TGCAGCGTCAACGGGGATAGCAATCAGCCCCAGCATTTT,CSVNGDSNQPQHF
TRBJ1-1,TRBV27,.,.,TGTGCCAGCAGTTTCCTAGAGGGCACTGAAGCTTTCTTT,CASSFLEGTEAFF